Sequencing of this TCR beta chain was carried out in a study of regulatory T cells in long-lasting Graves disease. Time point given: newly diagnosed GD, antithyroid drugs for less than 3 months. The authors made the TCR library using RNA they extracted from PBMCs. Per the germline V gene, CDR1 is SGDLS and CDR2 is YYNGEE. The CDR3 covers 16 residues. With 3 bases clipped from V and 0 bases from J, the junction kept 6 bases outside the gene matches. Arm-PCR of CDR3 regions with iRepertoire HTBI primers generated TCR beta libraries. TCRdb re-derived calls from the multiplex PCR reads in MiXCR, one entry per CDR3 protein. The data hold roughly 520,000 distinct CDR3 sequences, with 12% observed a single time. This clonotype was observed many times. These same data were also listed under a study on T cells in Graves' hyperthyroidism and ophthalmopathy.

This TCR was recovered from a young woman with Graves disease. Sequenced here: peripheral blood mononuclear cells (PBMCs), sampled at new diagnosis, from a patient treated with antithyroid drugs. The V call is TRBV9, the J call TRBJ1-1; 9 bases align to TRBD1. The CDR3 region has the DNA TGTGCCAGCAGCGGGACAGGGGAAGCAATGAACACTGAAGCTTTCTTT. Its translation is CASSGTGEAMNTEAFF.